The 26 T cell receptor beta chains below were found in one sample sequenced in a study of T cells after yellow fever vaccination. TCRdb processed the 5' RACE reads anew with MiXCR; each CDR3 protein has one entry. The sample lists more than 300,000 distinct CDR3 sequences; around 4.5% were seen once. The specimen was PBMCs, collected 15 days after the yellow fever booster vaccination. The receptors come from a man younger than 30 who received the YFV17D yellow fever vaccine.

This clonotype showed up many times. This rearrangement joins TRBV9 to TRBJ2-1, with D tentatively TRBD1 (7 bases). Trimming shortened V by 2 bases and J by 4 bases, and 13 bases separated the two germline ends. Per germline, CDR1 SGDLS and CDR2 YYNGEE. The CDR3 contains 15 residues. The CDR3 spells CASSVGGGVYNEQFF. The CDR3, as DNA: TGTGCCAGCAGCGTTGGAGGGGGCGTTTACAATGAGCAGTTCTTC.

The chain employs TRBV12-3 or TRBV12-4 and TRBJ2-2; D is unresolved. Trimming removed 7 bases at V and 4 bases at J, with 16 bases between. This CDR3 is built from 15 residues. The CDR3 DNA is TGTGCCAGCATTACCTCGGGTAGAGGCACCGGGGAGCTGTTTTTT. It encodes CASITSGRGTGELFF.

There are many counts of this clonotype. The chain couples TRBV15 to TRBJ2-5; D remains ambiguous. Trimming left V 0 bases short and J 8 bases short, with 7 bases between. The CDR3 has 12 amino acids. CDR1 is LNHNV, CDR2 YYDKDF, per germline (reference sequence). CDR3 sequence reads: CATSRDIETQYF. Written as DNA, the CDR3 is TGTGCCACCAGCAGAGATATTGAAACCCAGTACTTC.

The chain combines TRBV25-1 with TRBJ2-2; D gene ambiguous. The V gene lost 5 bases and the J gene lost 2 bases, with 12 bases spanning the gap. This CDR3 is built from 15 residues. Germline-derived CDR1 and CDR2 are MGHDK and SYGVNS. CDR3 DNA sequence: TGTGCCAGCAGTCCCCAGGACCGTAACACCGGGGAGCTGTTTTTT. Protein sequence: CASSPQDRNTGELFF.

This clonotype was found many times. The chain joins TRBV5-1 to TRBJ1-2, with 9 bases aligning to TRBD1. Trimming removed 6 bases from V and 4 bases from J; junction bases left unmatched: 4. The germline CDR1 and CDR2 sequences are SGHRS and YFSETQ. The CDR3 sequence is 13 residues long. CDR3 amino acids: CASTEQGAYGYTF. The CDR3, as DNA: TGCGCCAGCACGGAACAGGGGGCCTATGGCTACACCTTC. The whole variable domain, filled in from reference TRBV5-1 and TRBJ1-2, reads KAGVTQTPRYLIKTRGQQVTLSCSPISGHRSVSWYQQTPGQGLQFLFEYFSETQRNKGNFPGRFSGRQFSNSRSEMNVSTLELGDSALYLCASTEQGAYGYTFGSGTRLTVV.

The rearrangement links TRBV10-2 to TRBJ2-5; 12 bases align to TRBD2. In germline, CDR1 is WSHSY, CDR2 SAAADI. V trimming: 8 bases; J trimming: 5 bases; junction bases outside the gene matches: 12. The CDR3 is 16 amino acids. The chain's CDR3 is CASRNLAGGLRETQYF. CDR3 DNA: TGCGCCAGCCGAAACCTAGCGGGGGGGCTTCGGGAGACCCAGTACTTC.

Many counts were recorded for this clonotype. The chain uses TRBV5-1 and TRBJ2-1; 8 bases are a match to TRBD1. V shed 3 bases and J 6 bases; nucleotides not matched to a gene: 8. The V gene's germline CDR1 is SGHRS and CDR2 YFSETQ. This CDR3 is 15 amino acids long. CDR3 coding DNA: TGCGCCAGCAGCTCGACAGGGGTTGAGGGCAATGAGCAGTTCTTC. Protein product: CASSSTGVEGNEQFF. Filled out from reference TRBV5-1 and TRBJ2-1, the complete variable domain reads KAGVTQTPRYLIKTRGQQVTLSCSPISGHRSVSWYQQTPGQGLQFLFEYFSETQRNKGNFPGRFSGRQFSNSRSEMNVSTLELGDSALYLCASSSTGVEGNEQFFGPGTRLTVL.

The sample holds many counts of this clonotype. V usage is TRBV20-1 and J usage is TRBJ1-5; TRBD1 is a possible D gene (6 bases). The CDR3 is 18 residues long. CDR1 DFQATT and CDR2 SNEGSKA come from the germline V gene (reference sequence). Trimming removed 0 bases from V and 5 bases from J, with 23 bases in between. The CDR3 coding sequence is TGCAGTGCTAGAGATTTGGCAGGGGAAGGCAGGGGCCATCAGCCCCAGCATTTT. It encodes CSARDLAGEGRGHQPQHF.

This clonotype came up many times. The chain carries TRBV4-3 and TRBJ1-3, with 9 bases that match TRBD1. J gave up 2 bases and V 0 bases, and 5 bases lay outside the gene matches. This CDR3 is 17 amino acids long. CDR1 and CDR2 from the germline V gene are LGHNA and YSLEER. In DNA, the CDR3 is TGCGCCAGCAGCCAAGATAAGGGACAGGGACCTGGAAACACCATATATTTT. Amino acid sequence: CASSQDKGQGPGNTIYF.

The chain recombines TRBV5-1 with TRBJ1-2, with a weak D call TRBD1 (6 bases). CDR1 SGHRS and CDR2 YFSETQ come from the germline V gene. The CDR3 spans 15 residues. Trimming shortened V by 3 bases and J by 5 bases, and 17 bases separated the two germline ends. CDR3 bases: TGCGCCAGCAGCTCCATGGGGGGCGTAGAATATGGCTACACCTTC. It translates to CASSSMGGVEYGYTF.

This clonotype was seen many times. The chain combines TRBV9 with TRBJ1-6, with D tentatively TRBD1 (5 bases). The CDR3 covers 15 residues. Trimming pared 0 bases from V and 8 bases from J, leaving 12 bases between. Per the germline V gene, CDR1 is SGDLS and CDR2 is YYNGEE. The CDR3 DNA reads as TGTGCCAGCAGCGTAGAGGGGAGGAGGGATTCACCCCTCCACTTT. This codes for CASSVEGRRDSPLHF.

This clonotype appeared many times. V is TRBV6-5 and J is TRBJ1-6; no firm D call. The CDR3 loop spans 14 amino acids. The germline CDR1 and CDR2 sequences are MNHEY and SVGAGI. Trimming left V 4 bases short and J 10 bases short, with 14 bases between. The CDR3 protein is CASSLTGVGSPLHF. CDR3 nucleotide sequence: TGTGCCAGCAGTTTAACCGGGGTGGGCTCACCCCTCCACTTT.

This clonotype came up many times. The V gene is TRBV7-2, the J gene TRBJ2-5; 7 bases fit TRBD1. CDR3 length: 14 residues. Germline trimming cut 3 bases from V and 3 bases from J; bases unmatched to any gene: 4. Germline CDR1 reads SGHTA; CDR2 reads FQGNSA. This CDR3 reads CASSFYRGEETQYF. The CDR3 nucleotides are TGTGCCAGCAGCTTTTACAGGGGAGAAGAGACCCAGTACTTC.

A few counts support this clonotype. The CDR3 reads CASSFSGGAEETQYF. The CDR3 DNA is TGTGCCAGCAGTTTCAGCGGGGGGGCCGAAGAGACCCAGTACTTC. The V gene is TRBV28, the J gene TRBJ2-5, with 10 nucleotides matching TRBD2. The germline CDR1 and CDR2 sequences are MDHEN and SYDVKM. J was trimmed by 3 bases and V by 3 bases; bases with no gene match: 4. The CDR3 is 15 residues long. The full variable domain, in which reference TRBV28 and TRBJ2-5 provide the parts outside the CDR3, is DVKVTQSSRYLVKRTGEKVFLECVQDMDHENMFWYRQDPGLGLRLIYFSYDVKMKEKGDIPEGYSVSREKKERFSLILESASTNQTSMYLCASSFSGGAEETQYFGPGTRLLVL.

Ten or more counts support this clonotype. The rearrangement uses TRBV10-2 and TRBJ2-4; 8 bases are shared with TRBD2. Looked up from germline, CDR1 is WSHSY and CDR2 is SAAADI. The V gene end was trimmed by 6 bases and the J gene end by 6 bases; junction bases not matched to a gene: 1. The CDR3 is made up of 12 amino acids. This CDR3 reads CASRGLGNIQYF. DNA of the CDR3: TGCGCCAGCAGGGGACTAGGAAACATTCAGTACTTC.

Only a few counts were recorded for this clonotype. The rearrangement joins TRBV11-2 to TRBJ2-1; 7 bases map to TRBD2. CDR3 length: 14 residues. The V gene end was trimmed by 5 bases and the J gene end by 8 bases; junction bases not matched to a gene: 9. From germline, CDR1 is SGHAT and CDR2 FQNNGV. In DNA, the CDR3 is TGTGCCAGCAGCCCGCAACGACTAGCCCATGAGCAGTTCTTC. It codes for CASSPQRLAHEQFF. Full variable domain (missing parts from reference TRBV11-2 and TRBJ2-1): EAGVAQSPRYKIIEKRQSVAFWCNPISGHATLYWYQQILGQGPKLLIQFQNNGVVDDSQLPKDRFSAERLKGVDSTLKIQPAKLEDSAVYLCASSPQRLAHEQFFGPGTRLTVL.

This clonotype was seen ten or more times. The rearrangement joins TRBV5-1 to TRBJ2-2; D remains unclear. CDR1 is SGHRS and CDR2 is YFSETQ in the germline V gene. The CDR3 consists of 13 residues. Trimming shortened V by 0 bases and J by 7 bases, and 7 bases separated the two germline ends. The CDR3 is CASSLEWSGELFF. Written as DNA, the CDR3 is TGCGCCAGCAGCTTGGAGTGGAGCGGGGAGCTGTTTTTT.

This clonotype was seen a few times. The chain is built from TRBV10-3 and TRBJ1-2; D unresolved. Trimming took 7 bases from V and 2 from J, leaving 11 bases between them. The germline gives CDR1 ENHRY, CDR2 SYGVKD. There are 13 residues in the CDR3. As DNA, the CDR3 is TGTGCCATCAACGACGGACTAAACTATGGCTACACCTTC. Amino acid sequence: CAINDGLNYGYTF.

This clonotype was observed a handful of times. This chain joins TRBV10-3 and TRBJ1-4; perhaps TRBD1 as D (5 bases). Trimming shortened V by 3 bases and J by 7 bases, and 6 bases separated the two germline ends. CDR3 length: 12 amino acids. Germline V gene sequence: CDR1 ENHRY, CDR2 SYGVKD. CDR3 sequence (DNA): TGTGCCATCAGTGAAAGGGGTGAAAAACTGTTTTTT. It translates to CAISERGEKLFF.

This clonotype has ten or more counts. The junction shows a germline mismatch at one end, possibly a read error. The chain carries TRBV20-1 and TRBJ1-1; D is perhaps TRBD1 (5 bases). Germline V gene data show CDR1 as DFQATT and CDR2 as SNEGSKA (reference sequence). This CDR3 has 14 residues. CDR3 sequence reads: CSASGPGLNTEAFF. CDR3 DNA sequence: TGCAGCGCTAGTGGTCCAGGGCTGAACACTGAAGCTTTCTTT.

This clonotype was detected ten times or more. The chain recombines TRBV20-1 with TRBJ1-4, with D possibly TRBD1 on 6 matching bases. This CDR3 is 13 amino acids long. Deletions cut 6 bases from V and 5 bases from J, with 13 bases between. Germline lookup yields CDR1 DFQATT and CDR2 SNEGSKA (reference sequence). CDR3: CSARQVKNEKLFF. The CDR3 nucleotides read TGCAGTGCGAGACAGGTGAAGAATGAAAAACTGTTTTTT.

The gene calls are TRBV28 and TRBJ2-2, with TRBD2 identical over 7 bases. V shed 6 bases, J shed 0 bases, and the junction held 7 bases outside the gene matches. The CDR3 spans 16 residues. Germline V CDR1 and CDR2: MDHEN, SYDVKM. The CDR3 region is CASSAQAGANTGELFF. CDR3 in DNA: TGTGCCAGCAGCGCTCAGGCGGGGGCGAACACCGGGGAGCTGTTTTTT.

This clonotype appeared a few times. The CDR3 is CASSLDRAGGYTF. The DNA of the CDR3 is TGTGCCAGCAGCCTAGACAGGGCCGGTGGCTACACCTTC. This rearrangement joins TRBV7-6 to TRBJ1-2, with 7 positions matching TRBD1. The V and J ends lost 5 bases and 7 bases, in that order; junction bases with no gene match: 7. Germline V gene sequence: CDR1 SGHVS, CDR2 FNYEAQ. The length of the CDR3 is 13 residues.

This clonotype was seen ten or more times. The chain is built from TRBV5-1 and TRBJ1-6; D might be TRBD1 (5 bases). This CDR3 comprises 14 residues. The V end was cut by 3 bases, the J end by 8 bases, with 12 bases between. Germline CDR1 reads SGHRS; CDR2 reads YFSETQ. CDR3 sequence (DNA): TGCGCCAGCAGCTGGGACGGCGGGGATTCACCCCTCCACTTT. This sequence encodes CASSWDGGDSPLHF.

Ten or more counts support this clonotype. This chain connects TRBV27 to TRBJ1-2; D may be TRBD1 (5 bases). Germline assignment: CDR1 MNHEY and CDR2 SMNVEV (reference sequence). This CDR3 has 15 residues. V lost 8 bases to trimming and J lost 5 bases, with 21 bases between them. CDR3 sequence reads: CASAHGAAEGYGYTF. Written as DNA, the CDR3 is TGTGCCAGCGCCCACGGCGCCGCCGAGGGGTATGGCTACACCTTC.

In this sample, this clonotype turned up a few times. The CDR3 DNA reads as TGTGCCAGCAGCCAAGTCGCAGGCCCTAATCAGCCCCAGCATTTT. The encoded protein is CASSQVAGPNQPQHF. This sequence joins TRBV3-1 and TRBJ1-5, with D unclear. V was trimmed by 1 base and J by 4 bases, leaving 11 bases between them. The germline gives CDR1 LGHDT, CDR2 YNNKEL (reference sequence). CDR3 length: 15 residues.